The clone carrying this T cell receptor (beta chain) was picked up a small number of times. Its antigen is as yet unknown. The data were taken from a study of T-cell reconstitution after alpha-beta-depleted transplantation in children. Study-wide points: The authors attributed T-cell counts and diversity one year after transplant mostly to newly produced T cells. It was reported that alpha-beta T cells came from several hundred expanded graft clones (about two months after transplant). At day 60, the high TCRbeta diversity found in some patients originated from recipient T cells and thymic progenitors that had survived.

CDR3 size: 12 residues. The germline gives CDR1 MNHNS, CDR2 SASEGT. V shed 3 bases and J shed 1 base, with 4 bases lying between them. During its preparation, the TCRbeta library received unique molecular identifiers. TCRdb independently ran MiXCR on the PCR reads; one entry per CDR3 protein. The sample lists a few hundred thousand distinct CDR3 sequences, 7.5% to 9% occurring once. V gene TRBV6-1 combines with J gene TRBJ2-7; D call uncertain. Sequencing used peripheral blood, obtained 360 days after TCRalphabeta/CD19-depleted stem cell transplant. The TCR was taken from a female patient aged 2 to 10 who had a stem cell transplant for Fanconi anemia, so the T cells may come from the graft donor. The CDR3 nucleotides read TGTGCCAGCAGTGATATTTCCTACGAGCAGTACTTC. Its translation: CASSDISYEQYF.